This TCR beta chain derives from a study of blood T cell repertoires in COVID-19. Participant ages covered about 18 to 89 years across around 22 US areas. Cohorts were assigned according to the clinical history that participants reported. The study counted Cohort 3 donors as recovered given two negative PCRs, clearance, or symptom resolution. Original handling: Reference gene primer amplification in the assay estimated nucleated cell counts. Repertoires were generated with immunoSEQ multiplex PCR, while TCRdb's copy carries only in-frame clones and drops some. V, J and clone size derive from that table, while D and trimming were established from the DNA sequence. The table includes nearly 200,000 clones, roughly 80% detected once. This CDR3 contains 15 residues. The V and J ends lost 5 bases and 0 bases respectively, with 11 bases between them. Germline values: CDR1 SEHNR, CDR2 FQNEAQ (reference sequence).

The origin of this receptor is a man aged 35-49 years who had recovered from COVID-19. The J gene is TRBJ2-1, the V gene TRBV7-9; weak D call: TRBD1 (5 bases). The specimen was PBMCs or T cells enriched from blood (not recorded which). CDR3 protein: CASSPGFPSYNEQFF. CDR3 DNA: TGTGCCAGCAGCCCAGGGTTTCCCTCCTACAATGAGCAGTTCTTC. Using reference TRBV7-9 and TRBJ2-1 for the parts outside the CDR3, the full variable domain is DTGVSQNPRHKITKRGQNVTFRCDPISEHNRLYWYRQTLGQGPEFLTYFQNEAQLEKSRLLSDRFSAERPKGSFSTLEIQRTEQGDSAMYLCASSPGFPSYNEQFFGPGTRLTVL.